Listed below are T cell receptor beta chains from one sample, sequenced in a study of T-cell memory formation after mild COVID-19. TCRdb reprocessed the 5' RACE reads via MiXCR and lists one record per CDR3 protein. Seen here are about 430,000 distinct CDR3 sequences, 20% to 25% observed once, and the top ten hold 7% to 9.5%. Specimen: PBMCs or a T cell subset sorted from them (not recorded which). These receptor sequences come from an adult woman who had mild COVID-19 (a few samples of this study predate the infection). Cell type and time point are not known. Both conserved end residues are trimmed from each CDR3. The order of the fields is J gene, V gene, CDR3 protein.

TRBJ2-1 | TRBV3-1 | ASSQNSGGVDEQF
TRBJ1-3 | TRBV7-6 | ASSLAGPENTIY
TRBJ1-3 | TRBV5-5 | ASSLRSGSGNTIY
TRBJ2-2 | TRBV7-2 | ASSSWASTGELF
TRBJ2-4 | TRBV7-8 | ASSLGGRGNIQY
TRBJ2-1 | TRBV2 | ASREDMGNEQF
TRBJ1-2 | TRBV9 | ASSVDPQNYGYT
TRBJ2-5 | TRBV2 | ASSESTLAVQETQY
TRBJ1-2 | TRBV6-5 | ASSYSSVGYGYT
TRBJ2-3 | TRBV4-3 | ASSQDLSGTDTQY
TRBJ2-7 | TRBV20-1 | SARSEEGRFYEQY
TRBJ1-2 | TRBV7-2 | ASSPTGYYGYT
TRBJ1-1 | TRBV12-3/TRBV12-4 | ASREGPRSEAF
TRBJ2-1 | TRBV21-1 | ASSRTPGLAGGVPNEQF
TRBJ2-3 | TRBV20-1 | SARDRTSPMDTQY
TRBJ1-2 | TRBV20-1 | SASLGDYGYT
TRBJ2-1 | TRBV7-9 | ASSLRDSNEQF
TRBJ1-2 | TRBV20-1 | SARPTVDSADGYT
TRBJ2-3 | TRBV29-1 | SVEGPGLGVTDTQY
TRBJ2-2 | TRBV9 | ASSVDLGTSITGELF
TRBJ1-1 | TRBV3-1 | ASSQVQGSTEAF
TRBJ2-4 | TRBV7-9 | ASSIKREAYFGNIQY
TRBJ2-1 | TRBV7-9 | ASSARLAGDNEQF
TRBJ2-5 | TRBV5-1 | ASSFRGNQETQY
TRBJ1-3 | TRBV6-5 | ASRLGQGYSGNTIY
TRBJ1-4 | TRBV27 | ASSPYRGEELF
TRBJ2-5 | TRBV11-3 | ASSLDKTPRPETQY
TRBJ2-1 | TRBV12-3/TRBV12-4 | ASSFTGVGEQF
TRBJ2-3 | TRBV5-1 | ASSLQGPSTDTQY
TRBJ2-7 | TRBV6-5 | ASSYGGARYEQY
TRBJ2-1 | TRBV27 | ASSLAGQLYNEQF
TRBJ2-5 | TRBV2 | ASTGDGETQY
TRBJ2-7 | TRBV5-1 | ASSRGTTGEQY
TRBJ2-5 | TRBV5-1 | ASAPGLETQY
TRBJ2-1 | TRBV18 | ASSPPYLVAGKGYEQF
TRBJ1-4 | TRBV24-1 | ATSAGQGFNEKLF
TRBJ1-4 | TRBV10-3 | AISRDRAATNEKLF
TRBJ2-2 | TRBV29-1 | SVGSGGGSSTGELF
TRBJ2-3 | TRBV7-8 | ASRAGTGGSTDTQY
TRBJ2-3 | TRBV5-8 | ASSLETGVSTDTQY
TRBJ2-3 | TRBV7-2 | ASSLMQTTDTQY
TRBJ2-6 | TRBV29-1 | SVENRAGSGANVLT
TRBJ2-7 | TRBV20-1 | SASEGTSGYEQY
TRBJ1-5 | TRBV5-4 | ASSPDSLGPQH
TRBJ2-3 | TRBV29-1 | SVEGHSGTDTQY
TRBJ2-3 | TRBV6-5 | ASRTRARDTQY
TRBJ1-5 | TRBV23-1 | ASTHHPLGGVH
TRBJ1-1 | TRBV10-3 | AISDRANEAF
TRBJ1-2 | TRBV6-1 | ASSEVGIPGYRGGYT
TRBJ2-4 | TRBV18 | ASSPDREDRALQY
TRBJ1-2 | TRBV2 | ASREMTTGDGYT
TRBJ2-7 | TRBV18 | ASSPGRVPDEQY